This TCR beta chain was found in a study of blood T cell repertoires in COVID-19. As for the study in general: The samples span acute and convalescent COVID-19 from the United States, Italy and Spain. T cells, B-cell-depleted T cells, or PBMCs supplied cDNA or gDNA.

This CDR3 has 15 residues. Germline lookup yields CDR1 LNHNV and CDR2 YYDKDF (reference sequence). Trimming left V 0 bases short and J 6 bases short, with 12 bases between. Authors' data handling: Amplification with reference gene primers provided the estimates of nucleated cell counts. Some clones are missing from TCRdb's copy, which holds only in-frame ones; the method was immunoSEQ multiplex PCR. V and J calls and clone size follow that table, whereas D and trimming were derived from the DNA. Of about 180,000 clones listed, 65% to 85% are singletons. This clone was seen just once. Seattle patients were enrolled while actively infected and followed longitudinally.

The rearrangement links TRBV15 to TRBJ2-1; tentative D call: TRBD2 (5 bases). This TCR was sampled from a woman between 35 and 50 years old with COVID-19, enrolled during active disease. The sample comprised peripheral blood. CDR3: CATSRDRKGGNEQFF. The CDR3 bases are TGTGCCACCAGCAGAGATCGAAAAGGAGGCAATGAGCAGTTCTTC. The variable domain in full, with the rest retrieved from reference TRBV15 and TRBJ2-1, is DAMVIQNPRYQVTQFGKPVTLSCSQTLNHNVMYWYQQKSSQAPKLLFHYYDKDFNNEADTPDNFQSRRPNTSFCFLDIRSPGLGDTAMYLCATSRDRKGGNEQFFGPGTRLTVL.